This T cell receptor (beta chain) was observed in a study of blood T cell repertoires in COVID-19. In the study overall: Acute and convalescent COVID-19 samples came from the United States, Italy and Spain. In each case, the material was cDNA or gDNA derived from T cells, B-cell-depleted T cells, or PBMCs.

CDR3 size: 15 residues. Trimming at V came to 0 bases and at J to 6 bases, leaving 8 bases not matched to a gene. CDR1 GTSNPN and CDR2 SVGIG come from the germline V gene (reference sequence). Profiled with immunoSEQ multiplex PCR; TCRdb holds only in-frame clones, not every one. The sample carries around 190,000 clones, around nine tenths recorded once. This chain joins TRBV30 and TRBJ2-1, with 7 bases fitting TRBD2. The TCR was taken from a man aged 50-60 years with COVID-19, enrolled during active disease. Input material: peripheral blood. CDR3 nucleotides: TGTGCCTGGAGTGTAGGGGCGGGAGTCAGCAATGAGCAGTTCTTC. As protein: CAWSVGAGVSNEQFF.